This T cell receptor beta chain was observed in a study of OX40 agonist ivuxolimab in advanced cancers. Turning to the study itself: Each patient was given ivuxolimab into a vein every 2 weeks, at 0.01 to 10 mg/kg. Findings and caveats of the study: Among T cells, CD8+ cells averaged more expanded clones than CD4+ cells. At 0.1 to 3.0 mg/kg, clonal expansion of CD4+ and CD8+ blood T cells had occurred by week 6. Nonresponders, in some cases, also had low normalized T-cell clonal expansion.

This CDR3 is 15 amino acids long. Germline V lookup: CDR1 MDHEN, CDR2 SYDVKM. V shed 2 bases and J 2 bases; nucleotides not matched to a gene: 5. On this clone: Its specificity is unknown.

Assay: immunoSEQ multiplex PCR; the TCRdb copy retains only in-frame clones and omits some. The sample shows some 83,000 clones, more than 85% of them seen only once. Source: CD4+ or CD8+ T cells sorted from blood, taken in a trial of the OX40 agonist ivuxolimab. The TCR originated in an adult with an advanced solid tumor such as melanoma, head and neck, liver or kidney cancer. The chain has TRBV28 and TRBJ2-5; 7 bases align to TRBD1. The CDR3 spells CASSLATGRQETQYF. CDR3 in DNA: TGTGCCAGCAGTTTAGCGACAGGGCGACAAGAGACCCAGTACTTC.